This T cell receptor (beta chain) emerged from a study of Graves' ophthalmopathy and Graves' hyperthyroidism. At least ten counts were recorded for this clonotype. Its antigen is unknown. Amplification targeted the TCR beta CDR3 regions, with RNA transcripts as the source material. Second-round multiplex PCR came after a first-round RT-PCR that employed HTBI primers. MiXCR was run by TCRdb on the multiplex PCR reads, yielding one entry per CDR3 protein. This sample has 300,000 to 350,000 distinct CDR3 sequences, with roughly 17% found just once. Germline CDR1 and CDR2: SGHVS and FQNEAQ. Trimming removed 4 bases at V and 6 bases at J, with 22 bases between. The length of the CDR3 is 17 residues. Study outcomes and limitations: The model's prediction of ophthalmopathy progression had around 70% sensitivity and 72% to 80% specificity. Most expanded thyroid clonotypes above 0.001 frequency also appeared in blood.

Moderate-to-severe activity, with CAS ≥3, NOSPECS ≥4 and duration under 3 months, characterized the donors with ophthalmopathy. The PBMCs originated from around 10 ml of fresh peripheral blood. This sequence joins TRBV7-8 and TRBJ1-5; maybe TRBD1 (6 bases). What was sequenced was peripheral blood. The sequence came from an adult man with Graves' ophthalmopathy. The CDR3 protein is CASSSLEGGGVRQPQHF. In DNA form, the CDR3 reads TGTGCCAGCAGCTCCCTCGAGGGGGGGGGTGTGCGTCAGCCCCAGCATTTT.